Shown below are 15 T cell receptor beta chains from a single sample sequenced in a study of cytomegalovirus exposure and HLA in healthy donors. It was with 60 Vbeta and 13 Jbeta primers that the PCR ran. Here immunoSEQ multiplex PCR was the method, and the copy in TCRdb shows in-frame clones only, minus some. The sample yields roughly 65,000 clones, roughly 78% seen once. The sequencing input was PBMCs. The origin of the receptors is a woman aged 25-40 years in good health and CMV-seronegative.

This clone was observed a handful of times. CDR3 sequence reads: CASRDRGAKNIQYF. The CDR3 DNA reads as TGTGCCAGCAGGGACAGGGGAGCCAAAAACATTCAGTACTTC. V gene TRBV6-4 combines with J gene TRBJ2-4, with 9 bases fitting TRBD1. This CDR3 has 14 amino acids. With V trimmed by 6 bases and J by 0 bases, 0 bases remained unmatched. CDR1 is MRHNA, CDR2 SNTAGT, per germline.

The chain combines TRBV5-1 with TRBJ2-5; 7 nucleotides line up with TRBD1. CDR3 length: 14 residues. V lost 2 bases, J lost 5 bases, and 6 bases stayed unmatched. Germline V gene lookup returns CDR1 SGHRS and CDR2 YFSETQ. CDR3 coding DNA: TGCGCCAGCAGCTTCCAGGGGGTACGGGAGACCCAGTACTTC. This sequence encodes CASSFQGVRETQYF.

The chain couples TRBV7-8 to TRBJ2-1, with D perhaps TRBD2 (5 bases). Between the trimmed V and J ends, which lost 5 bases and 7 bases, there was a span of 18 bases. The CDR3 has 15 amino acids. Germline CDR1 and CDR2: SGHVS and FQNEAQ. In nucleotides, the CDR3 is TGTGCCAGCAGCCCAAGCGGCCCGAATGCTAATGAGCAGTTCTTC. Translated: CASSPSGPNANEQFF.

This clone was picked up one time. The chain combines TRBV27 with TRBJ2-7, with D tentatively TRBD1 (6 bases). The germline V and J ends were trimmed by 3 bases and 0 bases, with 9 bases remaining between them. This CDR3 is built from 14 residues. Germline assignment: CDR1 MNHEY and CDR2 SMNVEV (reference sequence). DNA of the CDR3: TGTGCCAGCAGTTTTGGACAGAGCTCCTACGAGCAGTACTTC. This encodes CASSFGQSSYEQYF.

The gene calls are TRBV7-2 and TRBJ2-3; no clear D. CDR1 and CDR2 from the germline V gene are SGHTA and FQGNSA. The V gene lost 5 bases and the J gene lost 3 bases, with 3 bases spanning the gap. There are 11 residues in the CDR3. The CDR3 reads CASSRTDTQYF. The CDR3 DNA sequence: TGTGCCAGCAGCCGGACAGATACGCAGTATTTT.

The chain joins TRBV28 to TRBJ1-6; 7 bases agree with TRBD1. The J segment lost 6 bases and the V segment lost 8 bases, leaving 10 bases of the junction unmatched. CDR3 length: 15 residues. Germline V CDR1 and CDR2: MDHEN, SYDVKM. CDR3 DNA sequence: TGTGCCAGCGCCGGAGGACAGGCAATTAATTCACCCCTCCACTTT. Translated, it gives CASAGGQAINSPLHF.

For the CDR3, the DNA is TGCAGCGTTGAAGCCCCCGCCGGGGGGATCTACGAGCAGTACTTC. This sequence encodes CSVEAPAGGIYEQYF. V usage is TRBV29-1 and J usage is TRBJ2-7; 7 bases are shared with TRBD2. Germline V gene lookup returns CDR1 SQVTM and CDR2 ANQGSEA. The CDR3 is 15 residues long. After removal of 1 base from V and 3 bases from J, the junction contained 9 bases not matched to a gene.

The V gene is TRBV5-4, the J gene TRBJ1-1, with a tentative D call TRBD1 (6 bases). Germline V gene data show CDR1 as SGHNT and CDR2 as YYREEE (reference sequence). The CDR3 covers 14 residues. Between the trimmed V and J ends, which lost 4 bases and 1 base, there was a span of 11 bases. In nucleotides, the CDR3 is TGTGCCAGCAGCCCCGGGACATCGAACACTGAAGCTTTCTTT. Translating gives CASSPGTSNTEAFF.

This clone was seen only a few times. This sequence joins TRBV6-5 and TRBJ1-4, with 9 bases identical to TRBD1. Germline V gene sequence: CDR1 MNHEY, CDR2 SVGAGI. V lost 10 bases to trimming and J lost 7 bases; unmatched junction nucleotides: 7. This CDR3 is built from 13 residues. The CDR3 here is CATRTGASEKLFF. CDR3 DNA: TGTGCCACCCGGACAGGGGCGAGTGAAAAACTGTTTTTT.

The V gene is TRBV6-6, the J gene TRBJ1-1, with D perhaps TRBD1 (6 bases). The V gene lost 7 bases and the J gene lost 4 bases, with 19 bases spanning the gap. Germline CDR1 MNHNY, CDR2 SVGAGI (reference sequence). This CDR3 contains 15 residues. The CDR3 DNA reads as TGTGCCAGCACCCCCCCCGGGACAACTTTCACTGAAGCTTTCTTT. It codes for CASTPPGTTFTEAFF.

The chain joins TRBV29-1 to TRBJ1-2; D is undetermined. Trimming pared 0 bases from V and 7 bases from J, leaving 6 bases between. The CDR3 has 11 amino acids. Germline lookup yields CDR1 SQVTM and CDR2 ANQGSEA. CDR3 sequence (DNA): TGCAGCGTTGAAGAGAGGGCTGGCTACACCTTC. Amino acids: CSVEERAGYTF.

The chain carries TRBV30 and TRBJ1-1; TRBD1 matches 8 bases. The CDR3 is 12 residues long. Germline V gene sequence: CDR1 GTSNPN, CDR2 SVGIG (reference sequence). V was clipped by 5 bases and J by 3 bases; unmatched bases: 2. The CDR3 DNA is TGTGCCTGGGACAGGGGTGACACTGAAGCTTTCTTT. This sequence encodes CAWDRGDTEAFF.

There are a few counts of this clone. The chain employs TRBV4-3 and TRBJ2-7; a weak D match, TRBD2 (6 bases). Looked up from germline, CDR1 is LGHNA and CDR2 is YSLEER. Deletions cut 0 bases from V and 2 bases from J, with 14 bases between. The CDR3 has 16 residues. Here the CDR3 reads CASSQEEGVEAYEQYF. The CDR3 DNA follows: TGCGCCAGCAGCCAAGAGGAGGGCGTGGAAGCCTACGAGCAGTACTTC.

This clone showed up just a few times. The chain combines TRBV6-6 with TRBJ1-1; maybe TRBD1 (5 bases). V lost 7 bases and J lost 7, with 16 bases in between. The germline V gene encodes CDR1 MNHNY and CDR2 SVGAGI (reference sequence). This CDR3 is built from 13 residues. CDR3 region: CASTHSWGDEAFF. The DNA for the CDR3 is TGTGCCAGCACCCATTCGTGGGGGGATGAAGCTTTCTTT.

The genes are TRBV28 and TRBJ1-1; D call uncertain. CDR1 and CDR2 (germline): MDHEN, SYDVKM. This CDR3 has 12 residues. V was trimmed by 7 bases and J by 0 bases, leaving 6 bases between them. The CDR3 sequence: CASNGLNTEAFF. CDR3 sequence (DNA): TGTGCCAGCAACGGGTTGAACACTGAAGCTTTCTTT.